The clone carrying this T cell receptor (beta chain) turned up a few times. The target antigen is unknown. As the method for making TCR beta libraries, quantitative 5'-RACE with molecular barcodes was used. Each CDR3 protein gets one entry after TCRdb re-called the 5' RACE reads with MiXCR. The sample consists of 450,000 to 550,000 distinct CDR3 sequences, about 5.7% of them appearing once. Looked up from germline, CDR1 is SGHTA and CDR2 is FQGNSA. Trimming left V 5 bases short and J 5 bases short, with 13 bases between. The CDR3 covers 13 residues. These data come from a study of CD8 T cells in ankylosing spondylitis. Study-level findings and limits: Previous work reported some of these motif variants in the synovial fluid and blood of reactive arthritis. Disease-linked clones reportedly showed significant enrichment in matched ankylosing spondylitis synovial fluid. Seemingly distinctive of ankylosing spondylitis blood was a TCR beta motif formed by eight highly homologous variants.

This chain uses TRBV7-2 with TRBJ2-7, with D maybe TRBD2 (5 bases). The sequencing input was blood, either unsorted or a sorted T cell fraction (not recorded which). The sequence derives from a male donor with ankylosing spondylitis. The CDR3 spells CASSPGYGDEQYF. The CDR3 DNA reads TGTGCCAGCAGCCCGGGCTACGGGGACGAGCAGTACTTC. The full variable domain, in which reference TRBV7-2 and TRBJ2-7 provide the parts outside the CDR3, is GAGVSQSPSNKVTEKGKDVELRCDPISGHTALYWYRQSLGQGLEFLIYFQGNSAPDKSGLPSDRFSAERTGGSVSTLTIQRTQQEDSAVYLCASSPGYGDEQYFGPGTRLTVT.